This is a list of T cell receptor beta chains from one sample in a study of low-dose radiotherapy and immunotherapy resistance in tumors. TCRdb re-analysed the reads in MiXCR, keeping a single row per CDR3 protein. The repertoire holds under 95,000 distinct CDR3 sequences, over 15% seen once, with 1.3% to 1.5% in the top ten. The sequenced sample was PBMCs, obtained after low-dose radiotherapy plus immunotherapy. The source is a male donor with prostate cancer. Both conserved end residues are part of each CDR3. A D gene is named only where the DNA matches it firmly. Size tells how often a clone was seen (once, few, many) or the class of an expanded clone, and some rows leave it out.

v_call: TRBV27
d_call: -
clone_size: -
j_call: TRBJ2-1
cdr3_nt: TGTGCCAGCAGTTTCATCATAGTGGGGAGCTACAATGAGCAGTTCTTC
cdr3_aa: CASSFIIVGSYNEQFF

v_call: TRBV5-1
d_call: -
clone_size: many
j_call: TRBJ2-7
cdr3_nt: TGCGCCAGCAGCCCCCAGATGTCTCCTGTGGGCGAGCAGTACTTC
cdr3_aa: CASSPQMSPVGEQYF

v_call: TRBV5-1
d_call: TRBD2
clone_size: few
j_call: TRBJ2-1
cdr3_nt: TGCGCCAGCAGCTACGGGAGGGAGTACAATGAGCAGTTCTTC
cdr3_aa: CASSYGREYNEQFF

v_call: TRBV11-2
d_call: -
clone_size: many
j_call: TRBJ2-7
cdr3_nt: TGTGCCAGCAGCGCCAGGGATGGACCCTACGAGCAGTACTTC
cdr3_aa: CASSARDGPYEQYF

v_call: TRBV11-2
d_call: -
clone_size: many
j_call: TRBJ1-5
cdr3_nt: TGTGCCAGCAGCTTAGAACCGGGGCAGCCCCAGCATTTT
cdr3_aa: CASSLEPGQPQHF

v_call: TRBV4-3
d_call: -
clone_size: many
j_call: TRBJ2-3
cdr3_nt: TGCGCCAGCAGCCATCCCGGGACAGATACGCAGTATTTT
cdr3_aa: CASSHPGTDTQYF

v_call: TRBV11-2
d_call: -
clone_size: many
j_call: TRBJ2-7
cdr3_nt: TGTGCCAGCAGCTTAGGCTCCGGGACTGCAACGTACGAGCAGTACTTC
cdr3_aa: CASSLGSGTATYEQYF

v_call: TRBV27
d_call: TRBD1
clone_size: -
j_call: TRBJ1-2
cdr3_nt: TGTGCCAGCAGCCGCCCCGGACAGGGGATTGGCTACACCTTC
cdr3_aa: CASSRPGQGIGYTF

v_call: TRBV5-1
d_call: -
clone_size: many
j_call: TRBJ1-3
cdr3_nt: TGCGCCAGCAGCTTGGTCTCGGACGGCATATCTGGAAACACCATATATTTT
cdr3_aa: CASSLVSDGISGNTIYF

v_call: TRBV4-3
d_call: -
clone_size: many
j_call: TRBJ2-2
cdr3_nt: TGCGCCAGCAGCCTGATGTATGGCTCCGGGGAGCTGTTTTTT
cdr3_aa: CASSLMYGSGELFF

v_call: TRBV4-3
d_call: -
clone_size: many
j_call: TRBJ2-7
cdr3_nt: TGCGCCAGCAGCCAAGGCCCGGCTGATAGCTACGAGCAGTACTTC
cdr3_aa: CASSQGPADSYEQYF

v_call: TRBV10-3
d_call: -
clone_size: many
j_call: TRBJ2-7
cdr3_nt: TGTGCCATCAGCACCCTGTCCTACGAGCAGTACTTC
cdr3_aa: CAISTLSYEQYF

v_call: TRBV5-1
d_call: -
clone_size: -
j_call: TRBJ2-1
cdr3_nt: TGCGCCAGCAGCTCGGACCAAGGGTCCTACAATCAGCAGTCCTTC
cdr3_aa: CASSSDQGSYNQQSF

v_call: TRBV4-2
d_call: -
clone_size: -
j_call: TRBJ2-2
cdr3_nt: -
cdr3_aa: CASSQIKYRENTGELFFFFFFF

v_call: TRBV29-1
d_call: TRBD1
clone_size: many
j_call: TRBJ2-7
cdr3_nt: TGCAGCGTTGAAGGGACAGGGGCGAATGAGCAGTACTTC
cdr3_aa: CSVEGTGANEQYF

v_call: TRBV7-9
d_call: -
clone_size: many
j_call: TRBJ2-2
cdr3_nt: TGTGCCAGCAGCTTAGGGATGGACACCGGGGAGCTGTTTTTT
cdr3_aa: CASSLGMDTGELFF

v_call: TRBV7-9
d_call: -
clone_size: -
j_call: TRBJ1-1
cdr3_nt: TGTGCCAGCAGCCCGGTTTACACTGAAGCTTTCTTT
cdr3_aa: CASSPVYTEAFF

v_call: TRBV19
d_call: -
clone_size: many
j_call: TRBJ2-3
cdr3_nt: TGTGCCAGTAGCCTTTCCTATCCCACAGATACGCAGTATTTT
cdr3_aa: CASSLSYPTDTQYF

v_call: TRBV20-1
d_call: TRBD1
clone_size: many
j_call: TRBJ2-2
cdr3_nt: TGCAGTGCCCGGACAGGGGCGAACACCGGGGAGCTGTTTTTT
cdr3_aa: CSARTGANTGELFF

v_call: TRBV29-1
d_call: -
clone_size: -
j_call: TRBJ1-2
cdr3_nt: TGCAGCGTTGAGGAAGTGGGCGTGCAGATTAACACCTTC
cdr3_aa: CSVEEVGVQINTF

v_call: TRBV19
d_call: -
clone_size: many
j_call: TRBJ2-7
cdr3_nt: TGTGCCAGTAGTTCAAACCCCGGGCCCCCCTACGAGCAGTACTTC
cdr3_aa: CASSSNPGPPYEQYF

v_call: TRBV7-2
d_call: -
clone_size: many
j_call: TRBJ1-6
cdr3_nt: TGTGCCAGCAGTGGACGGGAGAATTCACCCCTCCACTTT
cdr3_aa: CASSGRENSPLHF